This T cell receptor beta chain came from a study of control samples from healthy donors and cancer patients. Trimming removed 0 bases from V and 0 bases from J, with 4 bases in between. Germline lookup yields CDR1 SGHRS and CDR2 YFSETQ. The CDR3 is 14 amino acids. Clones were sequenced by immunoSEQ multiplex PCR, and TCRdb holds only the in-frame ones, with some missing. The sample yields 100,000 to 150,000 clones, 75% to 95% seen once. About this clone itself: In the same sample, other DNA sequences code for this CDR3.

What was sequenced was blood. The V call is TRBV5-1, the J call TRBJ1-5; D uncertain. This sequence originates from a man in his forties in good health. The CDR3 loop is CASSLGGSNQPQHF. Written as DNA, the CDR3 is TGCGCCAGCAGCTTGGGCGGTAGCAATCAGCCCCAGCATTTT. Based on the CDR3 plus reference TRBV5-1 and TRBJ1-5, the full variable domain is KAGVTQTPRYLIKTRGQQVTLSCSPISGHRSVSWYQQTPGQGLQFLFEYFSETQRNKGNFPGRFSGRQFSNSRSEMNVSTLELGDSALYLCASSLGGSNQPQHFGDGTRLSIL.